This T cell receptor (beta chain) was profiled in a study of T-cell memory formation after mild COVID-19 (dated by TCRdb to 2020 to 2022). Background on the whole study: TCR sequence clusters from the two donors were found to be largely donor specific. In two donors, T-cell clones that expanded and contracted after mild COVID-19 were followed by sequencing TCRalpha and TCRbeta repertoires longitudinally. Two young, previously healthy adult volunteers, one female and one male, were included in the cohort. Results and caveats for the whole study, not just this receptor: Contracting CD4+ clones appeared mostly in the CM and EM memory subsets, whereas CD8+ clones were enriched in EMRA. Balanced CD4/CD8 phenotypes were observed for clones contracting from day 15 to 85, whereas a bias towards CD4+ was observed for a second wave of clones expanding from day 15 to 37. Whether the second-wave clones peaking on day 37 were SARS-CoV-2 specific was not confirmed. Only two mild cases were covered by the study, and larger cohorts that include severe cases with pre-infection samples were considered necessary. The detection of some responding clones in pre-infection memory suggests that pre-existing cross-reactive memory T cells joined the SARS-CoV-2 response.

TCRdb lists the instrument as Illumina NovaSeq 6000. cDNA libraries for TCRalpha and TCRbeta were prepared by 5'RACE using constant-segment primers, with sample barcodes and unique molecular identifiers added. Trizol reagent was used to extract RNA from every sample. Library amplification was performed in two PCR steps, and a second sample barcode and Illumina TruSeq adapters were introduced in the second step. The libraries were sequenced on an Illumina NovaSeq using 2 x 150 bp paired-end reads. As for the original processing: The reads were demultiplexed and collapsed into UMI-guided consensus sequences using migec v1.2.7. Using mixcr v2.1.11, the UMI consensuses were aligned to TRA and TRB V and J templates and assembled into clonotypes. Clonotypes were classified as expanded or contracted when called significant by both edgeR and NoisET, with noise models trained on biological replicates. For edgeR calls, the cutoffs were a false discovery rate-adjusted p below 0.01 and a log2 fold-change threshold of 1. PCA with hierarchical clustering of max-normalized trajectories of the 1000 most abundant clonotypes was used as exploratory dynamics analysis. Separately sequenced CD4+ and CD8+ repertoires were used to assign a CD4 or CD8 phenotype to each responding clone. TCRdb redid the processing of the public reads, applying fastp at Q25 and MiXCR, and retained in-frame beta chains. Each CDR3 protein gets just one entry, which takes the most common genes and DNA from the rows behind it. The V and J calls come from TCRdb's annotation, not from the publication. This sample gives more than 75,000 distinct CDR3 sequences in total; around a quarter of them show up just once. The ten largest clones add up to roughly 39% of the sample.

Ficoll-Paque density gradient centrifugation was used to isolate PBMCs. V is trimmed back by 5 bases and J by 2 bases, and the junction contains 3 bases that no gene match accounts for. Spanning cysteine to phenylalanine, the CDR3 consists of 15 amino acids. The retained sequence is limited to the CDR3, 45 bases, with the frame set at the first base. The sample holds a few counts of this clonotype. The clone's antigen remains unknown. Qualities for individual bases were not recorded, and no much larger clone is one base off. The receptor chain draws on TRBV12-3 or TRBV12-4 and TRBJ2-2; 9 nucleotides in the junction match TRBD1. The material sequenced was PBMCs or a T cell subset sorted from them (not recorded which). This clonotype was obtained from a man younger than 35 who had mild COVID-19 (a few samples of this study predate the infection). The sample titles of this study are shuffled in the database, so cell type and time point are left out; the donor was told from shared clones. The CDR3 region has the sequence CASSEGQGNTGELFF. The DNA sequence is given as TGTGCCAGCAGTGAGGGACAGGGAAACACCGGGGAGCTGTTTTTT.